This TCR beta chain was observed in a study of shared clonotypes between healthy human individuals. Study-level points and caveats: Apart from blood, nothing was sampled; tissue repertoires likely differ. As a rule, naive subsets had a larger estimated richness than memory subsets.

Some clones are missing from TCRdb's copy, which holds only in-frame ones; the method was immunoSEQ multiplex PCR. The data show approximately 980,000 clones, less than 85% seen once. On this clone itself: Antigen: not known.

Trimming removed 0 bases from V and 7 bases from J, with 10 bases in between. The length of the CDR3 is 15 residues. The germline CDR1 and CDR2 sequences are SGHNT and YENEEA. The receptor's source is a man aged 18-30 years in good health. Sequences were obtained from memory CD4+ T cells sorted from blood. The subset denotes: CD45RA-negative fraction. The chain links TRBV11-3 to TRBJ1-6; TRBD1 might be the D (5 bases). CDR3 sequence: CASSLDGTANSPLHF. CDR3 sequence (DNA): TGTGCCAGCAGCTTAGACGGGACGGCGAATTCACCCCTCCACTTT.